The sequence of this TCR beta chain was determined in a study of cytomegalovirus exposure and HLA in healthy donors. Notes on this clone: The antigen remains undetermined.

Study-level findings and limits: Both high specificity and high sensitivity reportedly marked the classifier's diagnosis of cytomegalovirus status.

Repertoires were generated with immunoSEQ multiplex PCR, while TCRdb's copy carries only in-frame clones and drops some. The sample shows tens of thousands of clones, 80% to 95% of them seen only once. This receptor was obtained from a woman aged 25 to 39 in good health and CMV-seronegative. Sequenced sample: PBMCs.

CDR3 residues: CASSVTSDNEQFF. CDR3 DNA sequence: TGTGCCAGCAGCGTGACTAGCGACAATGAGCAGTTCTTC. This chain uses TRBV9 with TRBJ2-1; 8 positions match TRBD2. V shed 2 bases, J shed 5 bases, and the junction held 0 bases outside the gene matches. The length of the CDR3 is 13 residues. The germline CDR1 and CDR2 sequences are SGDLS and YYNGEE.